This entry features one T cell receptor (beta chain) sequence. The sample belongs to a study of T cell changes during pregnancy in multiple sclerosis. Germline CDR1 is ENHRY and CDR2 is SYGVKD. The ends lost 10 bases at V and 4 bases at J; junction bases unmatched: 10. This CDR3 region has 14 residues. Clones were read by immunoSEQ multiplex PCR, and TCRdb kept only the in-frame ones, dropping some. The sample lists under 130,000 clones; around 91% were seen once. The specimen comprised peripheral blood, sampled after pregnancy. The chain links TRBV10-3 to TRBJ1-5, with 7 bases matching TRBD1. The clonotype was recovered from a female donor with multiple sclerosis, enrolled in a pregnancy study. The CDR3 nucleotides read TGTGCCACGACCTTTAGCAGGGGGAATCAGCCCCAGCATTTT. Its protein is CATTFSRGNQPQHF.